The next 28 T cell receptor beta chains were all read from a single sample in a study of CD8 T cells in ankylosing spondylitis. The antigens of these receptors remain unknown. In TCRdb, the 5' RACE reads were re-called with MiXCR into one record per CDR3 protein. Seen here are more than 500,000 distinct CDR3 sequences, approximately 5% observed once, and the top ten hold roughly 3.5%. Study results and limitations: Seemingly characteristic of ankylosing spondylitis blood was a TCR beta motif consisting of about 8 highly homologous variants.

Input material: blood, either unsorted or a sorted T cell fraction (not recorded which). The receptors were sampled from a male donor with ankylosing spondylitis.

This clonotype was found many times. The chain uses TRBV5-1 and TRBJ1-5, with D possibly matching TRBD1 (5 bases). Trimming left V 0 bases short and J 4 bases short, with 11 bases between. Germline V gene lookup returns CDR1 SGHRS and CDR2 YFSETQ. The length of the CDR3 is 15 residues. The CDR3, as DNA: TGCGCCAGCAGCTTGGCCGGACAAAAGAATCAGCCCCAGCATTTT. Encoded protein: CASSLAGQKNQPQHF. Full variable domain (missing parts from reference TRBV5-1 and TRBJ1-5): KAGVTQTPRYLIKTRGQQVTLSCSPISGHRSVSWYQQTPGQGLQFLFEYFSETQRNKGNFPGRFSGRQFSNSRSEMNVSTLELGDSALYLCASSLAGQKNQPQHFGDGTRLSIL.

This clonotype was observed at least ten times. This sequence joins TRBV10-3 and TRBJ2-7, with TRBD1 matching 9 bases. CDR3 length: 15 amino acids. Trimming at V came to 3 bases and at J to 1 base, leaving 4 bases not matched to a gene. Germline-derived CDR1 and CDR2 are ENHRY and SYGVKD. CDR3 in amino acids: CAISDPGQGSYEQYF. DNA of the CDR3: TGTGCCATCAGTGATCCGGGACAGGGATCCTACGAGCAGTACTTC.

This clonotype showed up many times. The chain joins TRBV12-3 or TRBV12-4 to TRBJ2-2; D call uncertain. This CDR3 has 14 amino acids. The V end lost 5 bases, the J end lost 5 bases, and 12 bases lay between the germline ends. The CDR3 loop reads CASSPTLGTGELFF. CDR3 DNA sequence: TGTGCCAGCAGTCCCACGTTGGGTACCGGGGAGCTGTTTTTT.

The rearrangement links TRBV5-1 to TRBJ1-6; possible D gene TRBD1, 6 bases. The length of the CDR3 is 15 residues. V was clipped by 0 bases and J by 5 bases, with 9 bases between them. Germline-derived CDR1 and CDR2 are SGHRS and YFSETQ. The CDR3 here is CASSLVGQNNSPLHF. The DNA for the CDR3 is TGCGCCAGCAGCTTGGTCGGACAGAATAATTCACCCCTCCACTTT. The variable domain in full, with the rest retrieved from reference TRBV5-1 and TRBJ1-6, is KAGVTQTPRYLIKTRGQQVTLSCSPISGHRSVSWYQQTPGQGLQFLFEYFSETQRNKGNFPGRFSGRQFSNSRSEMNVSTLELGDSALYLCASSLVGQNNSPLHFGNGTRLTVT.

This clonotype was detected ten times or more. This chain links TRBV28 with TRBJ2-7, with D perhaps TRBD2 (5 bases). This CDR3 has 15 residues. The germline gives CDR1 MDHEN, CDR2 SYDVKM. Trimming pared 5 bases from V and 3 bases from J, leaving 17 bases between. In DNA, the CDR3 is TGTGCCAGCAGTATTCCTAGTCGGGGAATCTACGAGCAGTACTTC. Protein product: CASSIPSRGIYEQYF.

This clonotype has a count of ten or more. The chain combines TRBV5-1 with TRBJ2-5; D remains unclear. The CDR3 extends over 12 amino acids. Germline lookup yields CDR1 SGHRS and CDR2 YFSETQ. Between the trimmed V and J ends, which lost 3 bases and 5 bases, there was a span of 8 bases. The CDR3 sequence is CASSSEWETQYF. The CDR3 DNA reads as TGCGCCAGCAGCTCAGAGTGGGAGACCCAGTACTTC.

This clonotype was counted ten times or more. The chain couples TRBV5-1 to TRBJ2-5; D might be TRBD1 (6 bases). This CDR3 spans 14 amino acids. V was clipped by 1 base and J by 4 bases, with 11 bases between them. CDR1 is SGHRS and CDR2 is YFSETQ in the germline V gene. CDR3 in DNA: TGCGCCAGCAGCTTGAGAGACAGGAGAGAGACCCAGTACTTC. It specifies CASSLRDRRETQYF.

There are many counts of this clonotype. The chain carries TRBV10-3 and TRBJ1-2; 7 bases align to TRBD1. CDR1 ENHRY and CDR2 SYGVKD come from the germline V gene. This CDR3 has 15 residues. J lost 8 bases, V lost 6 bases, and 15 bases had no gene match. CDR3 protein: CAISGRSGGEYGYTF. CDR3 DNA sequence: TGTGCCATCAGCGGACGATCAGGGGGTGAATACGGCTACACCTTC.

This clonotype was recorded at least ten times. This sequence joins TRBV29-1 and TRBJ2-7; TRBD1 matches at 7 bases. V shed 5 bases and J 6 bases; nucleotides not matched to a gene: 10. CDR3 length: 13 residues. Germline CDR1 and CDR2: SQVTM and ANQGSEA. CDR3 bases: TGCAGCGTTAGGGGGCGTCTTTTAGGCGAGCAGTACTTC. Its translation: CSVRGRLLGEQYF.

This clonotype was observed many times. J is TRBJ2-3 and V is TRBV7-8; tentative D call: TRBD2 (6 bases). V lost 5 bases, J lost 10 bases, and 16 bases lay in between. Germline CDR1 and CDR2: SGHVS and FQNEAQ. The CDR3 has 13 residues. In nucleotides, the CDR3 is TGTGCCAGCAGCCCAGGACTACTCAGTGCGCAGTATTTT. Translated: CASSPGLLSAQYF. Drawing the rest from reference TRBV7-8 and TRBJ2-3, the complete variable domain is GAGVSQSPRYKVAKRGQDVALRCDPISGHVSLFWYQQALGQGPEFLTYFQNEAQLDKSGLPSDRFFAERPEGSVSTLKIQRTQQEDSAVYLCASSPGLLSAQYFGPGTRLTVL.

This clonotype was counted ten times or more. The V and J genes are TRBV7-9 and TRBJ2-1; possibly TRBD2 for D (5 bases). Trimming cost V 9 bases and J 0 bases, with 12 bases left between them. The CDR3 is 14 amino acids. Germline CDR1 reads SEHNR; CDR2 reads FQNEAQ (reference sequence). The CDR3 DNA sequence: TGTGCCAGTCCTACTAGTCTCTCCTACAATGAGCAGTTCTTC. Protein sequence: CASPTSLSYNEQFF.

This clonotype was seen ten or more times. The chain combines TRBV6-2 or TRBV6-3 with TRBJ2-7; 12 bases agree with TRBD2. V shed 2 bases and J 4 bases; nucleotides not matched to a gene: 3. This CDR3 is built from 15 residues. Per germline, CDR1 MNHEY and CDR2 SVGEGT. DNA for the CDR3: TGTGCCAGCAGTTACGTGGGACTAGCGGGTTACGAGCAGTACTTC. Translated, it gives CASSYVGLAGYEQYF.

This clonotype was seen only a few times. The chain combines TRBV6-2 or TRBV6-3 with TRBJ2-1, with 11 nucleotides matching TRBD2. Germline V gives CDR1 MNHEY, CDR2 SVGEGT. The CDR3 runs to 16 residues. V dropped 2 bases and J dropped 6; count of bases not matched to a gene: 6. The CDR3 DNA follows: TGTGCCAGCAGTTACCCCACTAGCGGGAGAATCAATGAGCAGTTCTTC. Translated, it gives CASSYPTSGRINEQFF.

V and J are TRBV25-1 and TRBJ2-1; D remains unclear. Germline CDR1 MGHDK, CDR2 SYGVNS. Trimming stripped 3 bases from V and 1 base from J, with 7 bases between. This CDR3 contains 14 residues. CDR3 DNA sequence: TGTGCCAGCAGTGAGGACCCTTCCTACAATGAGCAGTTCTTC. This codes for CASSEDPSYNEQFF.

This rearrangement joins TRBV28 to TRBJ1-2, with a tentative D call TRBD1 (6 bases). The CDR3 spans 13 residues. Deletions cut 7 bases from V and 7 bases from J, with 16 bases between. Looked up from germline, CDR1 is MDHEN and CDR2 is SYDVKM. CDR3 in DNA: TGTGCCAGCACCCCAGGGGAGCGGCGTGGCTACACCTTC. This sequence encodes CASTPGERRGYTF.

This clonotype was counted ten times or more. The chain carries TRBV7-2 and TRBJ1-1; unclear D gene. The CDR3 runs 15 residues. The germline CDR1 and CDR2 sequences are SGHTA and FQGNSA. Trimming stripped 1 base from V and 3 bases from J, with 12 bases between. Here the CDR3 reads CASSLGQATYTEAFF. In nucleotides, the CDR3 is TGTGCCAGCAGCTTAGGGCAGGCGACCTACACTGAAGCTTTCTTT.

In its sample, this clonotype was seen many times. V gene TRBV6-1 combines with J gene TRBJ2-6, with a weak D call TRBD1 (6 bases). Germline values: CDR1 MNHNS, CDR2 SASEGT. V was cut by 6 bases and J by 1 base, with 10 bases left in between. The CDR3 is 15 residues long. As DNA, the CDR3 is TGTGCCAGCAGATCACAGGGTTCTGGGGCCAACGTCCTGACTTTC. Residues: CASRSQGSGANVLTF.

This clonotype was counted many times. CDR3 sequence: CASSSLGGGWTEAFF. Written as DNA, the CDR3 is TGTGCCAGCAGTTCACTCGGGGGGGGATGGACTGAAGCTTTCTTT. V is TRBV6-5 and J is TRBJ1-1; D might be TRBD1 (5 bases). In germline, CDR1 is MNHEY, CDR2 SVGAGI. The CDR3 totals 15 residues. V was trimmed by 4 bases and J by 5 bases, leaving 17 bases between them.

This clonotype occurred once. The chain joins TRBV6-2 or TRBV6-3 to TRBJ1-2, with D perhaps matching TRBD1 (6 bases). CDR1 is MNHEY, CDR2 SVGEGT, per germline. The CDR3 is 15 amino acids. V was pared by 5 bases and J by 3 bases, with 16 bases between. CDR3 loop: CASSTRTAAYYGYTF. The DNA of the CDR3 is TGTGCCAGCAGTACCAGGACAGCGGCGTACTATGGCTACACCTTC.

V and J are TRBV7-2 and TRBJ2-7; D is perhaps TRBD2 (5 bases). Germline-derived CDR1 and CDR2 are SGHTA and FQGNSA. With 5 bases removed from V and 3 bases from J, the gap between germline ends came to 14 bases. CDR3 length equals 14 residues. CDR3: CASSAKGAGYEQYF. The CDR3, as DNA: TGTGCCAGCAGCGCCAAGGGAGCAGGCTACGAGCAGTACTTC.

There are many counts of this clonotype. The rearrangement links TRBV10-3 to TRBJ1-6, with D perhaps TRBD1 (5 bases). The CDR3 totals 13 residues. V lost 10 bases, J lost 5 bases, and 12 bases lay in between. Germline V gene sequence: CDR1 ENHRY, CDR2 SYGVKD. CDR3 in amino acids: CATQGPDNSPLHF. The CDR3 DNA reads TGTGCCACCCAGGGTCCGGATAATTCACCCCTCCACTTT.

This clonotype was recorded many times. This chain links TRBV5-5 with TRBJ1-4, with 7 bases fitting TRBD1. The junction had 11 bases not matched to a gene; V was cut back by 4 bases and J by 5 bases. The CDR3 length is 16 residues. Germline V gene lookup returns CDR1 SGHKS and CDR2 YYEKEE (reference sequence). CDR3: CASSPLPGQPNEKLFF. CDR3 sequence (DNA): TGTGCCAGCAGCCCCCTCCCGGGACAGCCAAATGAAAAACTGTTTTTT.

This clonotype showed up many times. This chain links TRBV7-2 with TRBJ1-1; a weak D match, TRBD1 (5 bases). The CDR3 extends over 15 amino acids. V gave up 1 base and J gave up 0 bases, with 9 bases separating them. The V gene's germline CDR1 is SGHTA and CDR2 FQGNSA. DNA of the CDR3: TGTGCCAGCAGCTTAGGACAGAGTATGAACACTGAAGCTTTCTTT. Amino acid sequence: CASSLGQSMNTEAFF.

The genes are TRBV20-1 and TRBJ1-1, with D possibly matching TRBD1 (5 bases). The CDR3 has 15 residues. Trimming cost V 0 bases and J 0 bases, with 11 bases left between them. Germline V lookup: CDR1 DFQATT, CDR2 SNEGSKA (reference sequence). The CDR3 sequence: CSARDWAGLNTEAFF. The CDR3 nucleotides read TGCAGTGCTAGAGATTGGGCAGGGCTGAACACTGAAGCTTTCTTT.

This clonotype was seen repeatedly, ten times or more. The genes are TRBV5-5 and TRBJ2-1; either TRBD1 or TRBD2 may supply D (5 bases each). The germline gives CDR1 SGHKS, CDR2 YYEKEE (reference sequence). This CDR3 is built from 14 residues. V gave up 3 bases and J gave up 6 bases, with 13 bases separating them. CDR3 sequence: CASSWLPGANEQFF. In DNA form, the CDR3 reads TGTGCCAGCAGCTGGCTTCCCGGGGCCAATGAGCAGTTCTTC. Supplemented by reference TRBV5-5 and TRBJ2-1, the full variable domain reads DAGVTQSPTHLIKTRGQQVTLRCSPISGHKSVSWYQQVLGQGPQFIFQYYEKEERGRGNFPDRFSARQFPNYSSELNVNALLLGDSALYLCASSWLPGANEQFFGPGTRLTVL.

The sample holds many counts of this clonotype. This CDR3 reads CASSPGQGEQAFF. CDR3 nucleotides: TGCGCCAGCAGCCCCGGACAGGGGGAACAAGCTTTCTTT. V is TRBV5-1 and J is TRBJ1-1, with 10 nucleotides matching TRBD1. The CDR3 spans 13 residues. J was trimmed by 9 bases and V by 4 bases; bases with no gene match: 6. The V gene's germline CDR1 is SGHRS and CDR2 YFSETQ.

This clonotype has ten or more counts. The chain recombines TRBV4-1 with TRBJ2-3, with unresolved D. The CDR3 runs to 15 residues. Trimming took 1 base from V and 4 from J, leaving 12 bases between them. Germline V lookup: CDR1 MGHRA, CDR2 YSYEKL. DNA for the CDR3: TGCGCCAGCAGCCAAGTCGTTCGTTTGGCAGATACGCAGTATTTT. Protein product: CASSQVVRLADTQYF.

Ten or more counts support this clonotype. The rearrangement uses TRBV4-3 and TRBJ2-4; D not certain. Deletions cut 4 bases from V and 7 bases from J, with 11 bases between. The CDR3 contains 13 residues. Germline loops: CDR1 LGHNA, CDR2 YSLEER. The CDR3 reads CASSPEVGNIQYF. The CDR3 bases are TGCGCCAGCAGCCCCGAGGTTGGGAACATTCAGTACTTC.